The rows below give T cell receptor beta chains drawn from one sample of a study of human T cells and chemical hapten exposure. TCRdb re-called the RACE reads through MiXCR, storing one row per CDR3 protein. The sample yields a few hundred thousand distinct CDR3 sequences, just under 6.5% seen once. The sample was whole blood, taken in connection with sensitization to the hapten diphenylcyclopropenone (DPC). The receptors stem from a woman aged 18-35 years with alopecia areata. Some clones in this sample may be carry-over from other donors' samples. The CDR3 runs from the conserved cysteine through the conserved F or W. D genes are given only for firm matches. The size entry is marked missing in some rows and otherwise reads once, few, many or a size class.

clone_size,v_call,d_call,j_call,cdr3_nt,cdr3_aa
NA,TRBV11-1,NA,TRBJ2-1,TGTGCCAGCAGCTTAGCGGGGACCAATGAGCAGTTCTTC,CASSLAGTNEQFF
many,TRBV9,TRBD1,TRBJ1-5,TGTGCCAGCAGCGTAGAGGGGGCAGGCGGACAGCCCCAGCATTTT,CASSVEGAGGQPQHF
many,TRBV6-6,NA,TRBJ1-1,TGTGCCAGCAGTTACGGTCTGGGCACTGAAGCTTTCTTT,CASSYGLGTEAFF
few,TRBV7-2,NA,TRBJ1-2,TGTGCCAGCAGCTTAGTTGGACAACGAAATTATGGCTACACCTTC,CASSLVGQRNYGYTF
many,TRBV11-1,NA,TRBJ1-1,TGTGCCACCCGACAAGGCGGAGCTTTCTTT,CATRQGGAFF
many,TRBV27,TRBD2,TRBJ2-3,TGTAGAAACCGGCGGGGGGCCAGCACAGATACGCAGTATTTT,CRNRRGASTDTQYF
few,TRBV5-4,NA,TRBJ2-7,TGTGCCAGCAGCTTGAGGGACAAGAACTTCTACGAGCAGTACTTC,CASSLRDKNFYEQYF
NA,TRBV20-1,TRBD2,TRBJ2-3,TGCAGGGCGATGACTAGCGGGGGAACAGATACGCAGTATTTT,CRAMTSGGTDTQYF
once,TRBV7-2,TRBD2,TRBJ2-1,TGTGCCAGCAGCTCGAGCGGGGACCTTAGAGAGCAGTTCTTC,CASSSSGDLREQFF
NA,TRBV11-1,NA,TRBJ1-6,TGTGCCAGCAGCTTAAGGGACGCCGTTTCACCCCTCCACTTT,CASSLRDAVSPLHF
many,TRBV12-3/TRBV12-4,NA,TRBJ1-2,TGTGCCAGCAGATTCCTGACAGCTAACTATGGCTACACCTTC,CASRFLTANYGYTF
NA,TRBV11-2,TRBD1,TRBJ1-1,TGTGCCAGCAGCTGGGCGCAGGGGGTAGGGACTGAAGCTTTCTTT,CASSWAQGVGTEAFF
many,TRBV5-1,TRBD1,TRBJ1-3,TGCGCCAGCAGCTTGCGTTCAGGGGGCGCCGGAAACACCATATATTTT,CASSLRSGGAGNTIYF
few,TRBV6-2/TRBV6-3,TRBD2,TRBJ2-7,TGTGCCAGCAGCCGCCTTCGGGGTAGCGGGGTCTACGAGCAGTACTTC,CASSRLRGSGVYEQYF
many,TRBV6-1,TRBD1,TRBJ1-6,TGTGCCAGCAGTGAATTCAGGGGGAGAAATAATTCACCCCTCCACTTT,CASSEFRGRNNSPLHF
many,TRBV9,NA,TRBJ1-1,TGTGCCAGCAGCGTAGACCCAGGCAGTTCCAACACTGAAGCTTTCTTT,CASSVDPGSSNTEAFF
few,TRBV19,NA,TRBJ1-6,TGTGCCAGTAACCCAGGGTACGGGCATTCACCCCTCCACTTT,CASNPGYGHSPLHF
few,TRBV20-1,NA,TRBJ1-4,TGCAGTGCTAGTATTCCCTTACGAGGTGAAAAACTGTTTTTT,CSASIPLRGEKLFF
few,TRBV6-1,NA,TRBJ1-2,TGTGCCAGCAATGGGTACCTAAACTATGGCTACACCTTC,CASNGYLNYGYTF
many,TRBV20-1,NA,TRBJ1-6,TGCAGTGCTAGGGGACCGACAGACATGAATTCACCCCTCCACTTT,CSARGPTDMNSPLHF
many,TRBV6-5,TRBD1,TRBJ2-7,TGTGCCAGCAGTTATTCGACAGGGGCCGAGCAGTACTTC,CASSYSTGAEQYF
NA,TRBV5-1,TRBD1,TRBJ2-5,TGCGCCAGCAGCCGGGGACAGGGGGCGCAAGAGACCCAGTACTTC,CASSRGQGAQETQYF
NA,TRBV4-3,NA,TRBJ2-2,TGCGCCAGCAGCCAATGGGCTAAATCGGGGGTATCGGCGAACACCGGGGAGCTGTTTTTT,CASSQWAKSGVSANTGELFF
many,TRBV7-9,NA,TRBJ1-1,TGTGCCAGCAGCTTAATCGCGGACTCTGAAGCTTTCTTT,CASSLIADSEAFF
few,TRBV25-1,NA,TRBJ2-7,TGTGCCAGCATGGACCCCTCCTACGAGCAGTACTTC,CASMDPSYEQYF
NA,TRBV18,TRBD1,TRBJ2-7,TGTGCCAGCTCACCAGAAGAGGGGGACAGCTCCTACGAGCAGTACTTC,CASSPEEGDSSYEQYF
NA,TRBV6-6,NA,TRBJ1-5,TGTGCCAGCAGTTTCCGGGGAGCGCAGCCCCAGCATTTT,CASSFRGAQPQHF
NA,TRBV20-1,TRBD2,TRBJ2-1,TGCAGTGCCGCCTTGAGCGGGGGGGCCGGTCAGAATGAGCAGTTCTTC,CSAALSGGAGQNEQFF
NA,TRBV4-3,NA,TRBJ2-5,TGCGCCAGCAGCCAAGAGGGGCTAGCCGGTCGAGAGACCCAGTACTTC,CASSQEGLAGRETQYF
many,TRBV7-8,NA,TRBJ1-1,TGTGCCAGCAGCTTAGGGGTAGGGGGGATGAACACTGAAGCTTTCTTT,CASSLGVGGMNTEAFF
few,TRBV5-1,NA,TRBJ1-6,TGCGCCAGCAGCTTACTTACGTCGGGTAATTCACCCCTCCACTTT,CASSLLTSGNSPLHF
many,TRBV6-2/TRBV6-3,TRBD1,TRBJ1-1,TGTGCCAGCAGCCCGACAGGGGAGAACACTGAAGCTTTCTTT,CASSPTGENTEAFF
many,TRBV29-1,NA,TRBJ1-1,TGCAGTGCTCAGCTCCGGGACATAGCTTTCTTT,CSAQLRDIAFF
NA,TRBV10-3,TRBD2,TRBJ2-3,TGTGCCATCAGACCCACGACTAGCGGGGTATCAGATACGCAGTATTTT,CAIRPTTSGVSDTQYF
many,TRBV6-2/TRBV6-3,NA,TRBJ1-6,TGTGCCAGCAGAAGCCTCCCGGGAAAAACCTTAAATTCACCCCTCCACTTT,CASRSLPGKTLNSPLHF
many,TRBV20-1,NA,TRBJ1-4,TGCAGTGCTAGAGGGGGGCTTAATGAAAAACTGTTTTTT,CSARGGLNEKLFF
few,TRBV10-3,NA,TRBJ2-1,TGTGCCATCAGTGATCTTAGCCAGGATGAGCAGTTCTTC,CAISDLSQDEQFF
few,TRBV20-1,TRBD2,TRBJ2-1,TGCAGTGCTAGAGCCGGGACTAGCGAGGCCGACCGTTCGGCCCGCTCCTACAATGAGCAGTTCTTC,CSARAGTSEADRSARSYNEQFF
many,TRBV20-1,TRBD1,TRBJ1-1,TGCAGTGCTAGACCAGGGGGTACGACTGAAGCTTTCTTT,CSARPGGTTEAFF
few,TRBV12-3/TRBV12-4,NA,TRBJ1-4,TGTGCCAGCAGCATACTTGCAACTAATGAAAAACTGTTTTTT,CASSILATNEKLFF
few,TRBV6-2/TRBV6-3,NA,TRBJ2-2,TGTGCCAGCAGTTACGGGCTTACGAACACCGGGGAGCTGTTTTTT,CASSYGLTNTGELFF
few,TRBV18,NA,TRBJ2-7,TGTGCCAGCTCACCACAGCAGGGGAGCTCCTACGAGCAGTACTTC,CASSPQQGSSYEQYF
few,TRBV20-1,NA,TRBJ1-5,TGCAGTGTGGGGAGGGCGAATCAGCCCCAGCATTTT,CSVGRANQPQHF
NA,TRBV7-9,NA,TRBJ1-1,TGTGCCAGCAGCTTAGGTTCAGGGTCTGTAGAAGCTTTCTTT,CASSLGSGSVEAFF
few,TRBV20-1,NA,TRBJ2-7,TGCAGTGCTAGTCCCCGGTTAGAGCCCCTACTGCCCTACGAGCAGTACTTC,CSASPRLEPLLPYEQYF
NA,TRBV12-3/TRBV12-4,NA,TRBJ2-2,TGTGCCAGCAGTTTTTCCCAGTCGCCCGGGGAGCTGTTTTTT,CASSFSQSPGELFF
many,TRBV2,NA,TRBJ1-1,TGTGCCAGCAGAAAGGGAGAAAGCACTGAAGCTTTCTTT,CASRKGESTEAFF
many,TRBV9,TRBD2,TRBJ2-5,TGTGCCAGCACCATGGGGGGAGGGGCCCAAGAGACCCAGTACTTC,CASTMGGGAQETQYF
NA,TRBV29-1,NA,TRBJ1-4,TGCAGCGCCGGACGGGTAAATGAAAAACTGTTTTTT,CSAGRVNEKLFF
many,TRBV29-1,NA,TRBJ1-2,TGCAGCGTTGGGGGGGTGGATACGGGCTACACCTTC,CSVGGVDTGYTF
many,TRBV7-3,NA,TRBJ1-1,TGTGCCAGCAGCCCCAATGGACAGAGAGCTGAAGCTTTCTTT,CASSPNGQRAEAFF
NA,TRBV12-3/TRBV12-4,TRBD1,TRBJ2-1,TGTGCCAGCAGTTTTTCAGGGGGTAAAGGTGAGCAGTTCTTC,CASSFSGGKGEQFF
many,TRBV18,NA,TRBJ1-3,TGTGCCAGCTCACCCCGGGCCCCCGACCCTGGAAACACCATATATTTT,CASSPRAPDPGNTIYF
few,TRBV7-8,NA,TRBJ1-5,TGTGCCAGCAGCTTATCAGTAAGCAATCAGCCCCAGCATTTT,CASSLSVSNQPQHF